The clone carrying this T cell receptor (delta chain) is judged medium-sized. This same CDR3 is encoded by further DNA sequences in the sample. This CDR3 contains 16 residues. CDR1 and CDR2 from the germline V gene are TSWWSYY and QGS. The trim removed 6 bases at V and 6 bases at J, leaving 10 bases unmatched. The data were obtained in a study of gamma-delta chains in newborns, infants, children. About the research overall: Microbial exposure reportedly drives polyclonal innate γδ T cell expansion after birth.

TCRdb redid the clone calls on the reads with CATT. The repertoire consists of more than 4,000 delta-chain clones, with approximately 3.6% occurring once and the leading ten covering approximately 7.8%. The gene calls are TRDV1 and TRDJ1; TRDD3 agrees at 13 bases. The source is a child who was a newborn, infant or young child, either healthy, febrile or measles-vaccinated (not recorded which). What was sequenced was blood. The CDR3 loop is CALGPHHWGIRNKLIF. The DNA of the CDR3 is TGTGCTCTTGGTCCCCACCACTGGGGGATACGGAATAAACTCATCTTT.